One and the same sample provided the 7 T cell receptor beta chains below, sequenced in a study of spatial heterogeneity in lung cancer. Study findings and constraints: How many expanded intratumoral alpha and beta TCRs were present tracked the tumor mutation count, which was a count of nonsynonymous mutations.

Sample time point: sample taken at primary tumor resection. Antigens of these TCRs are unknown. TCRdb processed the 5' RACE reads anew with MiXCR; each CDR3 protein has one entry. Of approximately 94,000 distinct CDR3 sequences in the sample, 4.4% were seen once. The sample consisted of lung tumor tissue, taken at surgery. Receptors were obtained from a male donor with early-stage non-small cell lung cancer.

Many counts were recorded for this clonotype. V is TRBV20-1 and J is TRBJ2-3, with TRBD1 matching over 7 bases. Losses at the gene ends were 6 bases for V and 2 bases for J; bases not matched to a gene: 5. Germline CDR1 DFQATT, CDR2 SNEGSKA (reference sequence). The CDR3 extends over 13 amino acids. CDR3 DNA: TGCAGTGCAAACGGACAGGCCACAGATACGCAGTATTTT. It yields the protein CSANGQATDTQYF.

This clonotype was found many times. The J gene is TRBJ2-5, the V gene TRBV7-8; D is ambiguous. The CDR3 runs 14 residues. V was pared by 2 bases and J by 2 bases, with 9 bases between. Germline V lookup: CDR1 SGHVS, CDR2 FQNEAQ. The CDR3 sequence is CASSLLSGQETQYF. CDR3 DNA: TGTGCCAGCAGCTTATTGTCGGGTCAAGAGACCCAGTACTTC.

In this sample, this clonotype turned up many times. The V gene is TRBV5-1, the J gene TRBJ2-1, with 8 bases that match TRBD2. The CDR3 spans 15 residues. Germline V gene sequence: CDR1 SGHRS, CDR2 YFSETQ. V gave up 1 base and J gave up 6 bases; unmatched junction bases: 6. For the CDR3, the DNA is TGCGCCAGCAGCTTGTACGGGCTAGCGGGCAATGAGCAGTTCTTC. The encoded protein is CASSLYGLAGNEQFF. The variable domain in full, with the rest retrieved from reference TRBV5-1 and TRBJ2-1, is KAGVTQTPRYLIKTRGQQVTLSCSPISGHRSVSWYQQTPGQGLQFLFEYFSETQRNKGNFPGRFSGRQFSNSRSEMNVSTLELGDSALYLCASSLYGLAGNEQFFGPGTRLTVL.

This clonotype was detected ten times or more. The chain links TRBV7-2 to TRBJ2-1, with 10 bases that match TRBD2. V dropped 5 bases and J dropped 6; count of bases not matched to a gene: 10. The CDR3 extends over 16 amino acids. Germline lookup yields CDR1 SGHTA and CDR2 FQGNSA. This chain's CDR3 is CASSLRSTSGTNEQFF. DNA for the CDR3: TGTGCCAGCAGCCTTAGAAGTACTAGCGGGACCAATGAGCAGTTCTTC.

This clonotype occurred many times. The CDR3 region has the DNA TGTGCCAGCACTAGCTCCTACGAGCAGTACTTC. Its translation: CASTSSYEQYF. The V call is TRBV25-1, the J call TRBJ2-7, with D uncertain. CDR1 is MGHDK and CDR2 is SYGVNS in the germline V gene. The CDR3 loop spans 11 amino acids. The V and J ends lost 7 bases and 0 bases respectively, with 4 bases between them.

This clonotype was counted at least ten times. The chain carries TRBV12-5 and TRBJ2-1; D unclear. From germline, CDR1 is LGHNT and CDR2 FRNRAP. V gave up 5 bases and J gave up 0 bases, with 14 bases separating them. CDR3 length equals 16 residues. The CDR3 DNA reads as TGTGCTAGTGGTCCGCCTCTATTAAGCTCCTACAATGAGCAGTTCTTC. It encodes CASGPPLLSSYNEQFF.

CDR3 residues: CASTITGSGNTIYF. The CDR3 nucleotides read TGTGCCAGCACCATCACAGGCTCTGGAAACACCATATATTTT. V gene TRBV7-9 combines with J gene TRBJ1-3; TRBD1 might be the D (5 bases). Trimming cost V 7 bases and J 0 bases, with 10 bases left between them. CDR3 length: 14 amino acids. Per the germline V gene, CDR1 is SEHNR and CDR2 is FQNEAQ (reference sequence). Variable domain in full (rest from reference TRBV7-9 and TRBJ1-3): DTGVSQNPRHKITKRGQNVTFRCDPISEHNRLYWYRQTLGQGPEFLTYFQNEAQLEKSRLLSDRFSAERPKGSFSTLEIQRTEQGDSAMYLCASTITGSGNTIYFGEGSWLTVV.